This T cell receptor (beta chain) was identified during a study of CD8 T cells in ankylosing spondylitis. Notes on the study in general: A motif of several highly homologous TCR beta variants was seen as apparently characteristic of ankylosing spondylitis blood. Several of the motif variants were reported before in synovial fluid and blood from reactive arthritis. In peripheral blood, disease-linked CD8+ clones occurred at relatively low frequencies. In ankylosing spondylitis patients, matched synovial fluid reportedly showed significant enrichment of disease-linked clones.

Germline values: CDR1 DFQATT, CDR2 SNEGSKA (reference sequence). Trimming took 2 bases from V and 3 from J, leaving 9 bases between them. The CDR3 length is 13 residues. This clonotype showed up just a few times. Its target is not known. It was by quantitative 5'-RACE with molecular barcodes that TCR beta libraries were made. TCRdb reanalysed the 5' RACE reads using MiXCR and keeps one entry per CDR3 protein. The data show roughly 450,000 distinct CDR3 sequences, roughly 27% seen once. Sequencing used blood, either unsorted or a sorted T cell fraction (not recorded which). The source is a male donor with ankylosing spondylitis. The rearrangement joins TRBV20-1 to TRBJ2-3; D is unresolved. CDR3: CSARKQETDTQYF. The CDR3, as DNA: TGCAGTGCTAGAAAGCAGGAGACAGATACGCAGTATTTT.